One T cell receptor (beta chain) is described in this entry. This receptor's antigen is unknown. Base quality data are lacking; no much larger clone is found one base away. This sample's treatment or condition label indicates: around 19 received Ad26.COV2.S at low or high dose, single or two shots; about 5 received placebo; per-sample allocation not given. Repertoires of vaccine and placebo recipients were sequenced from samples collected on day 63 after the first injection. Between 29 July and 7 August 2020, Cohort 1b enrolled around 24 adults aged 18-55 years at one site in Boston, USA. Ad26.COV2.S consisted of a replication-incompetent adenovirus type 26 vector by which a prefusion-stabilized SARS-CoV-2 spike protein from the original Wuhan strain was expressed. The data were obtained in a study of Ad26.COV2.S vaccination and SARS-CoV-2 variants (dated by TCRdb to the early 2020s). Regarding the complete study: Donors in the vaccine arm were drawn from COV1001, a multicentre, randomized, double-blind, placebo-controlled phase I-IIa trial testing Ad26.COV2.S in healthy adults. The TCR-sequenced set comprised around 30 samples: around 20 Ad26.COV2.S vaccine recipients, 5 placebo recipients and 8 SARS-CoV-2 convalescent individuals. Trial participants were randomized into five groups of five, in which low-dose or high-dose Ad26.COV2.S was given once or twice, or placebo was given on both occasions. Blinding of investigators to trial group allocation was maintained during experiments and outcome assessment. TCRbeta repertoire sequencing was used to assess the specificity and breadth of SARS-CoV-2-reactive T cell receptors after Ad26.COV2.S vaccination. Ad26.COV2.S was administered intramuscularly at 5 x 10^10 or 1 x 10^11 viral particles, either as a single shot or as two shots given 56 days apart.

Overall study outcomes, separate from this receptor: Vaccine and placebo recipients had comparable non-spike TCR breadth, which fits with the vaccine containing only spike. It was noted by the authors that total T cell responses may have been underestimated by the TCR breadth and depth analyses. Spike-specific TCR breadth was higher in Ad26.COV2.S recipients than in placebo recipients (P = 0.0014). Substantial breadth of spike-specific CD8+ and CD4+ T cell responses was reported after vaccination. The study was not powered to compare responses between vaccine doses or regimens.

CDR1 MNHEY and CDR2 SVGAGI were looked up in the germline V gene. The CDR3 measures 14 amino acids from cysteine to phenylalanine. The retained sequence is limited to the CDR3, 42 bases, with the frame set at the first base. V loses 7 bases of germline sequence and J loses 0 bases, and the interval between the two ends is 12 bases. The immunoSEQ Assay was the method used to sequence TCRbeta CDR3 regions. After extraction, genomic DNA underwent amplification by bias-controlled multiplex PCR, followed by high-throughput sequencing. Per the original workflow: Collapsing and filtering of sequences were performed to quantify the absolute abundance of each unique TCRbeta CDR3 region. T cell fraction was estimated by normalizing TCRbeta template counts to usable DNA, which was measured by amplifying reference genes present in all nucleated cells. Repertoire TCRs were annotated as SARS-CoV-2-specific by exact matching of V gene, CDR3 amino acid sequence and J gene to a known reactive TCR set. The reference SARS-CoV-2 TCR set came from MIRA and was filtered for enrichment in COVID-19-positive ImmuneCODE repertoires, removing public or cross-reactive TCRs. Based on the MIRA antigens, annotated TCRs were further analysed at the level of specific ORF or position within ORF. Depth was the summed frequency of annotated unique rearrangements, while breadth was defined as annotated unique rearrangements over total unique productive rearrangements. Group comparisons of TCR breadth used two-sided Wilcoxon rank-sum tests. Held by TCRdb, this immuneACCESS table contains in-frame sequences only and omits some clones. Under half of the omission traces to an unresolved V gene where checked; the cause of the rest is unknown. V, J and clone size are taken as reported in that table, and D and trimming were inferred from the DNA itself. The sample profile shows hundreds of thousands of clones; about 88% of them were found once. The ten largest clones add up to about 2.4% of the sample.

Recombination connected TRBV6-5 to TRBJ2-5; D gene: possibly TRBD1, on 5 matching bases. The specimen comprised peripheral blood, sampled in a trial of Ad26.COV2.S vaccine versus placebo. This sequence was found in a person aged 18 to 59 who received the Ad26.COV2.S COVID-19 vaccine or a placebo. Here the CDR3 is given as CASNRAGHQETQYF. The DNA sequence reads TGTGCCAGCAATAGGGCAGGGCACCAAGAGACCCAGTACTTC.